These 8 T cell receptor beta chains share one sample of origin, sequenced in a study of blood T cell repertoires in COVID-19. Repertoires were generated with immunoSEQ multiplex PCR, while TCRdb's copy carries only in-frame clones and drops some. The sample includes roughly 280,000 clones, roughly 90% seen only once; the top ten take about 2%. What was sequenced was peripheral blood. These receptors all stem from a woman in her forties or fifties who had recovered from COVID-19.

V and J are TRBV24-1 and TRBJ2-2; a weak D match, TRBD2 (7 bases). V was cut by 9 bases and J by 2 bases, with 15 bases left in between. The CDR3 consists of 15 residues. The V gene's germline CDR1 is KGHDR and CDR2 SFDVKD. CDR3 loop: CATGGAGDNTGELFF. CDR3 sequence (DNA): TGTGCCACCGGGGGGGCAGGGGATAACACCGGGGAGCTGTTTTTT.

This clone ranks as medium-sized (0.01 to 0.1%). The CDR3 loop reads CASSPVQSENTEAFF. CDR3 DNA sequence: TGTGCCAGCAGCCCGGTTCAGAGCGAGAACACTGAAGCTTTCTTT. The chain carries TRBV5-5 and TRBJ1-1; no clear D gene. The CDR3 consists of 15 residues. Looked up from germline, CDR1 is SGHKS and CDR2 is YYEKEE (reference sequence). V dropped 4 bases and J dropped 1 base, with 14 bases sitting between them.

The chain links TRBV5-5 to TRBJ1-1; 7 nucleotides line up with TRBD1. This CDR3 is built from 13 residues. The V gene end was trimmed by 5 bases and the J gene end by 8 bases; junction bases not matched to a gene: 9. CDR1 is SGHKS, CDR2 YYEKEE, per germline (reference sequence). CDR3 bases: TGTGCCAGCAGGTGGGTACGACAGGGCGAAGCTTTCTTT. This codes for CASRWVRQGEAFF. The full variable domain, in which reference TRBV5-5 and TRBJ1-1 provide the parts outside the CDR3, is DAGVTQSPTHLIKTRGQQVTLRCSPISGHKSVSWYQQVLGQGPQFIFQYYEKEERGRGNFPDRFSARQFPNYSSELNVNALLLGDSALYLCASRWVRQGEAFFGQGTRLTVV.

This chain links TRBV4-2 with TRBJ1-1; D possibly corresponds to TRBD1 (6 bases). The CDR3 has 15 amino acids. Trimming shortened V by 0 bases and J by 1 base, and 9 bases separated the two germline ends. Per germline, CDR1 LGHNA and CDR2 YNFKEQ. Written as DNA, the CDR3 is TGTGCCAGCAGCCAAGACAGGGGCAAGAACACTGAAGCTTTCTTT. It is translated as CASSQDRGKNTEAFF.

The gene calls are TRBV28 and TRBJ2-7, with a tentative D call TRBD1 (6 bases). Germline CDR1 is MDHEN and CDR2 is SYDVKM. The CDR3 spans 14 residues. Trimming left V 10 bases short and J 1 base short, with 17 bases between. The CDR3, as DNA: TGTGCCACCAACAGGGTTAGGAAGTCCTACGAGCAGTACTTC. Protein sequence: CATNRVRKSYEQYF.

The gene calls are TRBV5-1 and TRBJ2-1; 7 bases line up with TRBD2. Germline CDR1 and CDR2: SGHRS and YFSETQ. The CDR3 extends over 16 amino acids. V lost 4 bases, J lost 3 bases, and 10 bases stayed unmatched. CDR3 sequence: CASSRGVRADYNEQFF. For the CDR3, the DNA is TGCGCCAGCAGCCGGGGGGTGCGGGCGGACTACAATGAGCAGTTCTTC. Full variable domain (remainder filled in from reference TRBV5-1 and TRBJ2-1): KAGVTQTPRYLIKTRGQQVTLSCSPISGHRSVSWYQQTPGQGLQFLFEYFSETQRNKGNFPGRFSGRQFSNSRSEMNVSTLELGDSALYLCASSRGVRADYNEQFFGPGTRLTVL.

This clone was counted a few times. The chain couples TRBV5-6 to TRBJ2-2; 7 nucleotides align to TRBD1. Germline assignment: CDR1 SGHDT and CDR2 YYEEEE. The ends lost 2 bases at V and 2 bases at J; junction bases unmatched: 9. The CDR3 contains 17 residues. The chain's CDR3 is CASSLPTWDRNTGELFF. The CDR3 nucleotides are TGTGCCAGCAGCTTACCCACCTGGGACAGAAACACCGGGGAGCTGTTTTTT.

The chain joins TRBV27 to TRBJ2-2; TRBD2 matches 7 bases. The J segment lost 5 bases and the V segment lost 5 bases, leaving 11 bases of the junction unmatched. The CDR3 is 16 amino acids. The germline V gene encodes CDR1 MNHEY and CDR2 SMNVEV (reference sequence). In DNA form, the CDR3 reads TGTGCCAGCAGTCGGGGTGGTGCGGGAGTTACCGGGGAGCTGTTTTTT. It yields the protein CASSRGGAGVTGELFF.